This T cell receptor beta chain is drawn from a study of PD-1 blockade in classical Hodgkin lymphoma. The wider study: Patients were given intravenous nivolumab, 3 mg/kg, every 2 weeks.

V was pared by 1 base and J by 4 bases, with 10 bases between. From germline, CDR1 is KGHSH and CDR2 LQKENI. The CDR3 covers 14 residues. Points on this clone: Its target is unknown.

Time point specified: cycle 4 day 1 (C4D1), after about 6 weeks of nivolumab. There was relapse after autologous stem cell transplantation in every patient, and there was variation in brentuximab vedotin exposure. Sequencing was performed with immunoSEQ multiplex PCR; in TCRdb, only in-frame clones are kept and a portion is missing. The sample records about 90,000 clones, about nine tenths being singletons. Study outcomes and limitations: It was CD4+ TCR diversity, not CD8+, that rose significantly by C4D1. According to reports, newly diagnosed patients had lower baseline TCR diversity than healthy donors, and relapsed/refractory patients had lower baseline TCR diversity still. Complete responders started with a diversity level that resembled newly diagnosed patients at baseline.

The clonotype comes from a human donor with classical Hodgkin lymphoma. The source material was peripheral blood mononuclear cells (PBMCs), sampled before the fourth cycle of nivolumab. The genes are TRBV18 and TRBJ1-1; D is uncertain. In nucleotides, the CDR3 is TGTGCCAGCTCACCACTCGCGGGCCTCACTGAAGCTTTCTTT. The encoded protein is CASSPLAGLTEAFF. The full variable domain, with the rest looked up from reference TRBV18 and TRBJ1-1, is NAGVMQNPRHLVRRRGQEARLRCSPMKGHSHVYWYRQLPEEGLKFMVYLQKENIIDESGMPKERFSAEFPKEGPSILRIQQVVRGDSAAYFCASSPLAGLTEAFFGQGTRLTVV.